Below are 24 T cell receptor beta chains sequenced from a single sample in a study of T-cell reconstitution after alpha-beta-depleted transplantation in children. Unique molecular identifiers were incorporated during preparation of the TCRbeta library. Each CDR3 protein is one row after TCRdb ran MiXCR on the PCR reads. The sample records some 590,000 distinct CDR3 sequences, 10% being singletons. Here the sequenced sample was PBMCs from the stem cell graft donor, taken from the stem cell graft. The receptors originated from a human donor who donated a stem cell graft to a child with acute myeloid leukemia.

This clonotype was seen a few times. The V and J genes are TRBV10-2 and TRBJ2-5; D might be TRBD1 or TRBD2, each matching 5 bases. The CDR3 runs to 14 residues. Germline lookup yields CDR1 WSHSY and CDR2 SAAADI. V lost 6 bases and J 4 bases, leaving 15 bases between the germline ends. The CDR3 protein is CASSGTAFTETQYF. The DNA for the CDR3 is TGCGCCAGCAGCGGGACCGCCTTCACAGAGACCCAGTACTTC.

This clonotype has a handful of counts. This chain links TRBV6-2 or TRBV6-3 with TRBJ1-2; D gene unclear. CDR1 is MNHEY and CDR2 is SVGEGT in the germline V gene. Trimming took off 7 bases at V and 2 bases at J, with 11 bases between the two ends. The CDR3 sequence is 13 residues long. CDR3 DNA sequence: TGTGCCAGCACCTGGACTGAGAACTATGGCTACACCTTC. It yields the protein CASTWTENYGYTF.

This clonotype was found a few times. The genes are TRBV5-6 and TRBJ1-1; TRBD1 matches at 8 bases. CDR1 is SGHDT, CDR2 YYEEEE, per germline. Trimming at V came to 4 bases and at J to 4 bases, leaving 12 bases not matched to a gene. The CDR3 contains 16 residues. The CDR3 protein is CASSRRLTGGGTEAFF. CDR3 coding DNA: TGTGCCAGCAGCCGCAGGCTTACAGGGGGGGGCACTGAAGCTTTCTTT.

CDR3 nucleotides: TGTGCCAGCTCACCCACATTGTCTCCGGGGGAAAAACTGTTTTTT. Its translation is CASSPTLSPGEKLFF. The chain recombines TRBV18 with TRBJ1-4; D uncertain. V lost 3 bases and J lost 8, with 16 bases in between. CDR3 size: 15 residues. CDR1 and CDR2 from the germline V gene are KGHSH and LQKENI.

This clonotype was recorded a few times. This chain joins TRBV27 and TRBJ1-2; TRBD1 is a possible D gene (5 bases). The CDR3 has 14 amino acids. V was pared by 5 bases and J by 2 bases, with 12 bases between. From germline, CDR1 is MNHEY and CDR2 SMNVEV (reference sequence). As DNA, the CDR3 is TGTGCCAGCAGTCCAGTGGGGGGGAACTATGGCTACACCTTC. It encodes CASSPVGGNYGYTF.

This clonotype occurred many times. The chain joins TRBV12-5 to TRBJ2-1; the D is unclear. The germline V gene has CDR1 LGHNT and CDR2 FRNRAP. V was pared by 2 bases and J by 10 bases, with 9 bases between. The CDR3 contains 12 residues. CDR3 sequence reads: CASGLFVGEQFF. As DNA, the CDR3 is TGTGCTAGTGGTTTGTTTGTGGGGGAGCAGTTCTTC.

The gene calls are TRBV9 and TRBJ2-5; no clear D gene. With 0 bases removed from V and 4 bases from J, the gap between germline ends came to 13 bases. There are 15 residues in the CDR3. Germline assignment: CDR1 SGDLS and CDR2 YYNGEE. In DNA, the CDR3 is TGTGCCAGCAGCGTAGATGTTACTACGAGAGAGACCCAGTACTTC. This translates into CASSVDVTTRETQYF.

The rearrangement uses TRBV30 and TRBJ2-1; 9 nucleotides match TRBD1. Trimming cost V 1 base and J 9 bases; bases outside gene matches: 13. This CDR3 is built from 16 residues. CDR1 is GTSNPN, CDR2 SVGIG, per germline (reference sequence). In DNA, the CDR3 is TGTGCCTGGAGTGCCCCGGGACAGGGAGGGTTCGGTGAGCAGTTCTTC. Translating gives CAWSAPGQGGFGEQFF.

In this sample, this clonotype turned up a few times. The chain joins TRBV9 to TRBJ1-3; D gene ambiguous. The germline V gene has CDR1 SGDLS and CDR2 YYNGEE. V lost 0 bases and J 4 bases, leaving 14 bases between the germline ends. The length of the CDR3 is 16 residues. In DNA form, the CDR3 reads TGTGCCAGCAGCGTAGGACCCTTTCTAGGGGGAAACACCATATATTTT. Translating it yields CASSVGPFLGGNTIYF.

This clonotype was counted between two and nine times. V is TRBV2 and J is TRBJ2-5, with a weak D call TRBD2 (6 bases). In germline, CDR1 is SNHLY, CDR2 FYNNEI. The CDR3 is 14 residues long. Between the trimmed V and J ends, which lost 3 bases and 5 bases, there was a span of 13 bases. CDR3 coding DNA: TGTGCCAGCAGTGAGGACGGGAGCCTCGAGACCCAGTACTTC. Its translation: CASSEDGSLETQYF.

The table lists this clonotype with many counts. The chain employs TRBV20-1 and TRBJ2-2; D gene ambiguous. The V gene lost 6 bases and the J gene lost 4 bases, with 12 bases spanning the gap. In germline, CDR1 is DFQATT, CDR2 SNEGSKA (reference sequence). This CDR3 region has 13 residues. CDR3: CSAPDPGTGELFF. DNA for the CDR3: TGCAGTGCCCCGGATCCGGGCACCGGGGAGCTGTTTTTT.

This clonotype came up a few times. The chain couples TRBV20-1 to TRBJ2-1, with D unclear. The CDR3 totals 10 residues. CDR1 is DFQATT, CDR2 SNEGSKA, per germline (reference sequence). CDR3 region: CSTRPAEQFF. The CDR3 bases are TGCAGCACCCGTCCGGCTGAGCAGTTCTTC.

The V and J genes are TRBV6-2 or TRBV6-3 and TRBJ2-5; TRBD2 might be the D (5 bases). Germline assignment: CDR1 MNHEY and CDR2 SVGEGT. The CDR3 length is 15 residues. V lost 6 bases and J 5 bases, leaving 19 bases between the germline ends. This CDR3 is CASSVVGASLETQYF. CDR3 DNA: TGTGCCAGCAGCGTGGTGGGCGCTAGCTTGGAGACCCAGTACTTC.

This clonotype came up many times. CDR3 protein: CASSYDNEQFF. CDR3 DNA: TGTGCCAGCAGCTATGACAATGAGCAGTTCTTC. The gene calls are TRBV7-3 and TRBJ2-1; D gene ambiguous. Trimming took off 4 bases at V and 5 bases at J, with 3 bases between the two ends. The germline V gene encodes CDR1 SGHTA and CDR2 FQGTGA. The CDR3 sequence is 11 residues long.

V and J are TRBV20-1 and TRBJ2-1; 10 nucleotides line up with TRBD1. The V gene's germline CDR1 is DFQATT and CDR2 SNEGSKA (reference sequence). V was pared by 0 bases and J by 7 bases, with 6 bases of the junction left unmatched. The CDR3 runs to 15 residues. This CDR3 reads CSARDLGQGRNEQFF. The CDR3 DNA sequence: TGCAGTGCTAGAGATCTGGGACAGGGGAGGAATGAGCAGTTCTTC.

This clonotype was observed a handful of times. This chain uses TRBV20-1 with TRBJ1-1; 7 bases align to TRBD1. The junction had 12 bases not matched to a gene; V was cut back by 4 bases and J by 4 bases. The germline CDR1 and CDR2 sequences are DFQATT and SNEGSKA (reference sequence). The CDR3 totals 15 residues. The CDR3 spells CSAKGGRGRRTEAFF. CDR3 DNA: TGCAGTGCTAAAGGGGGCCGAGGTCGGCGCACTGAAGCTTTCTTT.

The chain joins TRBV20-1 to TRBJ2-7, with D perhaps matching TRBD2 (6 bases). The germline V and J ends were trimmed by 6 bases and 11 bases, with 17 bases remaining between them. This CDR3 contains 11 residues. From germline, CDR1 is DFQATT and CDR2 SNEGSKA (reference sequence). The chain's CDR3 is CSAPFSGVKYF. The CDR3 DNA reads as TGCAGTGCCCCTTTTTCGGGAGTAAAGTACTTC.

The rearrangement links TRBV6-5 to TRBJ2-5; no firm D call. The germline gives CDR1 MNHEY, CDR2 SVGAGI. This CDR3 contains 14 residues. Trimming shortened V by 2 bases and J by 4 bases, and 11 bases separated the two germline ends. The CDR3, as DNA: TGTGCCAGCAGTTACGGTATTTCCGGAGAGACCCAGTACTTC. This codes for CASSYGISGETQYF.

This clonotype was recorded at least ten times. This chain links TRBV20-1 with TRBJ2-3, with D perhaps TRBD1 or TRBD2 (6 bases each). There are 14 residues in the CDR3. The V end was cut by 5 bases, the J end by 1 base, with 13 bases between. The germline gives CDR1 DFQATT, CDR2 SNEGSKA (reference sequence). The CDR3 region has the DNA TGCAGTGCTGGAGGGGGACTTGGCACAGATACGCAGTATTTT. It codes for CSAGGGLGTDTQYF.

The chain recombines TRBV27 with TRBJ2-1; 11 bases line up with TRBD1. The CDR3 runs 15 residues. Trimming took 4 bases from V and 10 from J; bases not matched to a gene: 9. The germline CDR1 and CDR2 sequences are MNHEY and SMNVEV (reference sequence). CDR3 in amino acids: CASSWFRDRGNEQFF. Written as DNA, the CDR3 is TGTGCCAGCAGTTGGTTCCGGGACAGGGGGAACGAGCAGTTCTTC.

With respect to this clonotype: Relative to the germline gene, one junction end is altered; a read error may explain this. The chain joins TRBV7-3 to TRBJ2-1; 9 nucleotides line up with TRBD2. CDR3 length equals 16 residues. CDR1 is SGHTA, CDR2 FQGTGA, per germline. The CDR3 DNA is TGTGCCTGCAGCTCCTTAGCGGGAGCCGGCTACAATGAGCAGTTCTTC. Its protein is CACSSLAGAGYNEQFF.

This clonotype was observed many times. The J gene is TRBJ2-3, the V gene TRBV4-3; D uncertain. Between the trimmed V and J ends, which lost 0 bases and 2 bases, there was a span of 9 bases. The CDR3 runs to 15 residues. In germline, CDR1 is LGHNA, CDR2 YSLEER. For the CDR3, the DNA is TGCGCCAGCAGCCAAGATGGCCGATACACAGATACGCAGTATTTT. Its translation: CASSQDGRYTDTQYF.

This clonotype showed up just a few times. The J gene is TRBJ2-7, the V gene TRBV5-1; 7 bases are a match to TRBD2. The CDR3 sequence is 16 residues long. Losses at the gene ends were 1 base for V and 3 bases for J; bases not matched to a gene: 10. Germline V gene lookup returns CDR1 SGHRS and CDR2 YFSETQ. The CDR3 protein is CASSLRDGGGSYEQYF. As DNA, the CDR3 is TGCGCCAGCAGCTTGAGGGATGGCGGGGGTAGCTACGAGCAGTACTTC.

The chain carries TRBV3-1 and TRBJ1-4; 7 nucleotides align to TRBD1. This CDR3 comprises 16 residues. V was clipped by 1 base and J by 1 base; unmatched bases: 3. The germline V gene has CDR1 LGHDT and CDR2 YNNKEL (reference sequence). In nucleotides, the CDR3 is TGTGCCAGCAGCCAAGGACAGGGAAGAACTAATGAAAAACTGTTTTTT. Translated: CASSQGQGRTNEKLFF.